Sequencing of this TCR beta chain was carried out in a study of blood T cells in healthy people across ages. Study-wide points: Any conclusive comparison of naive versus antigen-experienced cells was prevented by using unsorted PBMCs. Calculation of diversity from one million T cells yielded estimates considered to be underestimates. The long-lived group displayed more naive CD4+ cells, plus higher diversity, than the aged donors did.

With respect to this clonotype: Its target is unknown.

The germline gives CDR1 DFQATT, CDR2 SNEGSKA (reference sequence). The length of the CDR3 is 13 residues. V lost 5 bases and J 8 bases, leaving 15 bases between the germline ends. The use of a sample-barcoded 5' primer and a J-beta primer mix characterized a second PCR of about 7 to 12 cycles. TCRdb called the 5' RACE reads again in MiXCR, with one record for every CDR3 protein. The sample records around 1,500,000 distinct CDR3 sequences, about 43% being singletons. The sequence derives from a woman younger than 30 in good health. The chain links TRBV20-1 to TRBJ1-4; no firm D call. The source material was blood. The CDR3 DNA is TGCAGTGCTCGGGCAGAGTTGGTAGAAAAACTGTTTTTT. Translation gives CSARAELVEKLFF.